This T cell receptor (beta chain) originates from a study of neoadjuvant anti-PD-1 for oral cavity cancer. Sequencing was performed with immunoSEQ multiplex PCR; in TCRdb, only in-frame clones are kept and a portion is missing. Of approximately 68,000 clones detected, less than 90% appear once; the ten largest clones hold 2.5% to 3.5%. Study observations and caveats: TCR analyses covered only a few patients per response group.

Comment on this clone: Its antigen is not identified.

The CDR3 runs to 16 residues. V lost 1 base to trimming and J lost 7 bases, with 19 bases between them. The germline V gene encodes CDR1 SGHTA and CDR2 FQGTGA. The time point is: after neoadjuvant nivolumab, at surgical resection. The sample consisted of PBMCs, taken after nivolumab (anti-PD-1) treatment. The receptor comes from a person aged 35-79 years with oral cavity squamous cell carcinoma. The chain recombines TRBV7-3 with TRBJ1-2; tentative D call: TRBD1 (5 bases). The CDR3 is CASSLNPTTVTIGYTF. In DNA form, the CDR3 reads TGTGCCAGCAGCTTAAACCCCACGACAGTTACTATTGGCTACACCTTC.